The entry below describes one T cell receptor (beta chain). Its antigen remains unknown. An amount of RNA that ranged from roughly 0.45 to 1 ug was reverse transcribed with random hexamers. Coverage of TCR beta CDR3 amplification by immunoSEQ multiplex PCR extended to 54 Vbeta and 13 Jbeta. TCRdb itself ran the immunoSEQ multiplex PCR reads through MiXCR, one entry per CDR3 protein. The sample includes under 85,000 distinct CDR3 sequences, about 94% seen only once; the top ten take 0.45% to 0.55%. The CDR3 runs to 13 residues. Looked up from germline, CDR1 is GTSNPN and CDR2 is SVGIG (reference sequence). Trimming pared 0 bases from V and 4 bases from J, leaving 7 bases between. This specimen comes from a study of CD8 T cells in Susac syndrome. Looking at the study overall: When blood was collected, patients with Susac syndrome were therapy-naive, were taking corticosteroids, or were receiving intravenous immunoglobulin alone. The study, taken as a whole, reports: The authors found sixteen Susac-specific public clones in total CD8+ repertoires and about 5 in CD8+ TEMRA repertoires. Clonal CD8+ expansion in Susac was highest in TEMRA cells and active patients.

Sample: CD8+ T cells from PBMCs. The chain uses TRBV30 and TRBJ1-3; the D is unclear. This TCR derives from a human donor with Susac syndrome. CDR3 DNA: TGTGCCTGGAGTGTATCCAGAGGAAACACCATATATTTT. This gives the protein CAWSVSRGNTIYF.